This T cell receptor beta chain was profiled in a study of a mutant IDH1 vaccine in newly diagnosed glioma. Overall study context: A roughly 60% male, approximately 40% female split and a mean age of approximately 40 years characterized treated patients.

Study-wide results and limits: Overall, about 92% of patients had vaccine-induced immune responses.

Per germline, CDR1 MNHEY and CDR2 SVGAGI. This CDR3 has 15 amino acids. The junction had 2 bases not matched to a gene; V was cut back by 6 bases and J by 2 bases. Measured with immunoSEQ multiplex PCR; TCRdb has only the in-frame clones, and not every one. In the table there are 50,000 to 75,000 clones, more than 85% of which are singletons. For this clone: The antigen remains undetermined.

Time point indicated: baseline, week 1 (first vaccination visit). Indicated treatment: pre-vaccination baseline after standard-of-care therapy. The donors' diagnosis was new WHO grade 3 or 4 astrocytoma that was IDH1-mutant and ATRX-lost. This receptor was identified in a man over 45 with glioma. The rearrangement links TRBV6-5 to TRBJ1-6; 9 nucleotides align to TRBD1. The source material was PBMCs, sampled from a glioma patient treated with radiotherapy, temozolomide or both. The CDR3, as DNA: TGTGCCAGCAGGGGACAGGGCGCCTATAATTCACCCCTCCACTTT. It codes for CASRGQGAYNSPLHF.